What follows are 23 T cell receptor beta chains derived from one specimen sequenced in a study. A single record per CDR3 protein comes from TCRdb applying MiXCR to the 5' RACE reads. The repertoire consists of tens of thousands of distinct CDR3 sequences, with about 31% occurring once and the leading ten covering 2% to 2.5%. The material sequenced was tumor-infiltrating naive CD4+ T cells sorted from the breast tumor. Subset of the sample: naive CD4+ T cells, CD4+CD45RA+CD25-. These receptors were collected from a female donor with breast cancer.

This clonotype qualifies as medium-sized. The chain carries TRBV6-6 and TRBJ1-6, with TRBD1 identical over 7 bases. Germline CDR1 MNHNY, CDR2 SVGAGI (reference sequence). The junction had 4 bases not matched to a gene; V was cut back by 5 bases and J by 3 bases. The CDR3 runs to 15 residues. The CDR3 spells CASSTGDRYNSPLHF. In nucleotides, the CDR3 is TGTGCCAGCAGTACAGGGGACCGCTATAATTCACCCCTCCACTTT.

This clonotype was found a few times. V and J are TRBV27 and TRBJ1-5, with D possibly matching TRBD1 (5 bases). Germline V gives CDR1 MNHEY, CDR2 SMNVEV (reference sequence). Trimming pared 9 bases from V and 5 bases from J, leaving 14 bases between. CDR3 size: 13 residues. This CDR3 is CASSARVDQPQHF. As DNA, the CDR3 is TGTGCCAGTAGTGCCAGGGTTGATCAGCCCCAGCATTTT.

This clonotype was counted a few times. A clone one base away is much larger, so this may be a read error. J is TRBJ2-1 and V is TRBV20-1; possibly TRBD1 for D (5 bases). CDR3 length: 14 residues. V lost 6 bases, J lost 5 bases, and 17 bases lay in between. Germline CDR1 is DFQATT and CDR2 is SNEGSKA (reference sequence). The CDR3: CSAEQETLNNEQFF. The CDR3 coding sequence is TGCAGTGCGGAACAGGAGACCCTCAACAATGAGCAGTTCTTC.

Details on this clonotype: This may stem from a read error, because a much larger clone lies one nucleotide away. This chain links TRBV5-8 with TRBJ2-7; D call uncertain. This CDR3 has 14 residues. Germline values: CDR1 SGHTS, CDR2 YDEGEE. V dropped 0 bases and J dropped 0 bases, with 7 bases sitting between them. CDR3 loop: CASSLVFSSYEQYF. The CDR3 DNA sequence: TGTGCCAGCAGCTTGGTCTTCAGCTCCTACGAGCAGTACTTC.

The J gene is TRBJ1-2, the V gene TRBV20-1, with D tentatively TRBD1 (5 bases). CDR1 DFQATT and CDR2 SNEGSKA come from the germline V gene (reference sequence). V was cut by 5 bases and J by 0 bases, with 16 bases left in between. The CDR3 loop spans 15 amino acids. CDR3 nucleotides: TGCAGTGCTCCCGGGGCTGTTTTAGCTAACTATGGCTACACCTTC. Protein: CSAPGAVLANYGYTF.

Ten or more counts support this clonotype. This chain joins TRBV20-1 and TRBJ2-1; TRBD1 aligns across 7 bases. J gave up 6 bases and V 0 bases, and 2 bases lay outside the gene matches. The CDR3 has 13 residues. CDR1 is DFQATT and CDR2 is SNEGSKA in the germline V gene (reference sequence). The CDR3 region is CSARDGDSNEQFF. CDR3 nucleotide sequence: TGCAGTGCTAGAGACGGGGACAGCAATGAGCAGTTCTTC.

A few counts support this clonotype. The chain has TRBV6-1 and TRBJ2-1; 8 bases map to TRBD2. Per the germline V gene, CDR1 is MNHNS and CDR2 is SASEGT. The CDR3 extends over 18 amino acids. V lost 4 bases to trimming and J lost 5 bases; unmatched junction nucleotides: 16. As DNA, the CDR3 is TGTGCCAGCAGTGCAAACGGACCAGCGGGAGTCGGTAACAATGAGCAGTTCTTC. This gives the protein CASSANGPAGVGNNEQFF.

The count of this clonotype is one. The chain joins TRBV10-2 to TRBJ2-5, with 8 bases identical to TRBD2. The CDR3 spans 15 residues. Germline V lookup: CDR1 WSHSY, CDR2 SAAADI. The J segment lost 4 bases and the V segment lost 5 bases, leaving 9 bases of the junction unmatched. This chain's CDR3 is CASSFSGRGGETQYF. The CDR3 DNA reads TGCGCCAGCAGTTTCAGCGGGAGAGGCGGAGAGACCCAGTACTTC.

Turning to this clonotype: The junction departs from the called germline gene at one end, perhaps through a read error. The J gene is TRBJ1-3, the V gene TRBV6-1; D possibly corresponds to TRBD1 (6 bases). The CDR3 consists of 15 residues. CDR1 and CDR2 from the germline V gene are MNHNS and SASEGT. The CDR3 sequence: CANSPSGTTGNTIYF. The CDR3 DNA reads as TGTGCCAACAGTCCTAGCGGGACAACTGGAAACACCATATATTTT.

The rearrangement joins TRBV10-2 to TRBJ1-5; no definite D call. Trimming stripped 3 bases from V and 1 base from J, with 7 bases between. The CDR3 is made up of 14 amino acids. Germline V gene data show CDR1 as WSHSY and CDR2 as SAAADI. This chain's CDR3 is CASSEVESNQPQHF. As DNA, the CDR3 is TGCGCCAGCAGTGAAGTAGAGAGCAATCAGCCCCAGCATTTT.

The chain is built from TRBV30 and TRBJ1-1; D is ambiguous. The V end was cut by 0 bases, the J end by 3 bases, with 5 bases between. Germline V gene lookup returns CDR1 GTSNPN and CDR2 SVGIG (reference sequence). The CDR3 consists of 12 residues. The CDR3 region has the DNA TGTGCCTGGAGTGTAGTGGACACTGAAGCTTTCTTT. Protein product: CAWSVVDTEAFF. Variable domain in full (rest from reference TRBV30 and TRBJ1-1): SQTIHQWPATLVQPVGSPLSLECTVEGTSNPNLYWYRQAAGRGLQLLFYSVGIGQISSEVPQNLSASRPQDRQFILSSKKLLLSDSGFYLCAWSVVDTEAFFGQGTRLTVV.

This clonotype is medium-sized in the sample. As DNA, the CDR3 is TGCAGCGCCGTGGGGGATATGAACACTGAAGCTTTCTTT. Amino acid sequence: CSAVGDMNTEAFF. This chain links TRBV29-1 with TRBJ1-1; perhaps TRBD1 as D (5 bases). The V and J ends lost 7 bases and 0 bases respectively, with 12 bases between them. Looked up from germline, CDR1 is SQVTM and CDR2 is ANQGSEA. The CDR3 sequence is 13 residues long.

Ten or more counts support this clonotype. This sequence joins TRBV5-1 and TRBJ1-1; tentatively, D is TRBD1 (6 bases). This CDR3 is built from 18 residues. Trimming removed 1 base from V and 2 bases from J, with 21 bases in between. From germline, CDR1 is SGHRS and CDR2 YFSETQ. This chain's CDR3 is CASSLTARGAIRNTEAFF. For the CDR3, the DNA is TGCGCCAGCAGCTTGACCGCACGGGGGGCAATAAGAAACACTGAAGCTTTCTTT.

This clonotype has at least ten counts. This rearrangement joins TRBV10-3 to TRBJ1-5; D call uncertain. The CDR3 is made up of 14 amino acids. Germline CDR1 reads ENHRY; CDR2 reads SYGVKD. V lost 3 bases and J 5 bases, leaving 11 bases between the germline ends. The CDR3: CAISESGVHQPQHF. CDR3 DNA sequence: TGTGCCATCAGTGAATCCGGAGTCCATCAGCCCCAGCATTTT.

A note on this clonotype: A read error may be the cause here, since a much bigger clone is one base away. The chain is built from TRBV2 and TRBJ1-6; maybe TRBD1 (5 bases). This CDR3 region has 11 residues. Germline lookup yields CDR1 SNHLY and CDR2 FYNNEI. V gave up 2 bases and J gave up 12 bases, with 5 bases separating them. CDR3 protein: CASSEQGPLHF. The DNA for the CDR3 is TGTGCCAGCAGTGAACAGGGACCCCTCCACTTT.

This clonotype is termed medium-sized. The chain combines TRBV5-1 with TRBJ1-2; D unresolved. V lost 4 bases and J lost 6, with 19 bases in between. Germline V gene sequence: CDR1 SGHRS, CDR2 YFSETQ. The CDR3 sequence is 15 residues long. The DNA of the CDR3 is TGCGCCAGCAGCCCCCGGACTCCCACAAGGAATGGCTACACCTTC. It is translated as CASSPRTPTRNGYTF.

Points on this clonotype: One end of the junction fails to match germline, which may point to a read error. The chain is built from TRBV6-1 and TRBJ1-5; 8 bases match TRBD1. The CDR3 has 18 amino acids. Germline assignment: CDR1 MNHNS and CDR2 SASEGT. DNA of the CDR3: TGTGCCGGCAGTGAACCTCGACAGGGGCGGCGGAGCAATCAGCCCCAGCATTTT. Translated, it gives CAGSEPRQGRRSNQPQHF.

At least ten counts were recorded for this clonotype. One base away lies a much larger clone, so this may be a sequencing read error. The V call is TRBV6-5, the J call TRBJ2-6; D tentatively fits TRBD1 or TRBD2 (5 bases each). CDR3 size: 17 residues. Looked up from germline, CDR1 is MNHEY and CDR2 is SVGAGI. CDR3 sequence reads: CASSYEGMGSGANALTF. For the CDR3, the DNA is TGTGCCAGCAGTTACGAGGGCATGGGGTCTGGGGCCAACGCCCTGACTTTC.

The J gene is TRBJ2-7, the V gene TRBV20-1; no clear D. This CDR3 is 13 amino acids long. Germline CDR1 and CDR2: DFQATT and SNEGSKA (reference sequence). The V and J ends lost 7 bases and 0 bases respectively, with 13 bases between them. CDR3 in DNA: TGCAGTGTGCAGGCCACCAGCTCCTACGAGCAGTACTTC. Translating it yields CSVQATSSYEQYF.

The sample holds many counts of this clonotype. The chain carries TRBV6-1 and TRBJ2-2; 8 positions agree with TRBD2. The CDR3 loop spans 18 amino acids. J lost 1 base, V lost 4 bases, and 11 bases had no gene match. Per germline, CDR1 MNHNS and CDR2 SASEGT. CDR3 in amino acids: CASSGPGLVERNTGELFF. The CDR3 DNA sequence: TGTGCCAGCAGTGGCCCGGGACTAGTAGAAAGGAACACCGGGGAGCTGTTTTTT.

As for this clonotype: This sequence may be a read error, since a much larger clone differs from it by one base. For the CDR3, the DNA is TGCAGTGCTGCCTCAGCCAATCAGCACCAGCATTTT. Translation gives CSAASANQHQHF. The chain uses TRBV20-1 and TRBJ1-5; D is ambiguous. From germline, CDR1 is DFQATT and CDR2 SNEGSKA (reference sequence). The CDR3 runs to 12 residues.

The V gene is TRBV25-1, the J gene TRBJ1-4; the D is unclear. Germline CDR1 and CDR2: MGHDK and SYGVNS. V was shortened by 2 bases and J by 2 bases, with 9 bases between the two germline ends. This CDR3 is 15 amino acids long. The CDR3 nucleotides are TGTGCCAGCAGTGAAAGTTTCCGGACTAATGAAAAACTGTTTTTT. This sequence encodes CASSESFRTNEKLFF. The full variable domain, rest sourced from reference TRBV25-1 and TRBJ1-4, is EADIYQTPRYLVIGTGKKITLECSQTMGHDKMYWYQQDPGMELHLIHYSYGVNSTEKGDLSSESTVSRIRTEHFPLTLESARPSHTSQYLCASSESFRTNEKLFFGSGTQLSVL.

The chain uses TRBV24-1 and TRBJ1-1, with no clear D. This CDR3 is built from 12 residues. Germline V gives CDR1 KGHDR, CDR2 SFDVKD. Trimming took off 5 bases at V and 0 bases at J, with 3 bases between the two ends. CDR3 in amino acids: CATSGLNTEAFF. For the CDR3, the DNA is TGTGCCACCAGTGGATTGAACACTGAAGCTTTCTTT.